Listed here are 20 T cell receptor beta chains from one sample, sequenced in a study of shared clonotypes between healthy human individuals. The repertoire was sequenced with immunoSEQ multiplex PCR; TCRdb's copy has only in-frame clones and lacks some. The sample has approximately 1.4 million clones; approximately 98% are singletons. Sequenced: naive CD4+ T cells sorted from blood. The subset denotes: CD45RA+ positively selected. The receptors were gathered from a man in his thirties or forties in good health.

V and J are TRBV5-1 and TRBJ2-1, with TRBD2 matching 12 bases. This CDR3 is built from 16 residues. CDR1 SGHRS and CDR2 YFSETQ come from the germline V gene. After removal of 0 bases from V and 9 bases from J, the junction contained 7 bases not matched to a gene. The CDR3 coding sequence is TGCGCCAGCAGCTTGGGACTAGCGGGAGAGCGGGGTGAGCAGTTCTTC. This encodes CASSLGLAGERGEQFF.

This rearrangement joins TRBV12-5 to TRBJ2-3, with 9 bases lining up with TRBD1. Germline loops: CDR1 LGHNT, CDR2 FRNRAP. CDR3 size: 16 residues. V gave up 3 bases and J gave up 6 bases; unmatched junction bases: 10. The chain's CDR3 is CASGFLGGTGRDTQYF. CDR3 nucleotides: TGTGCTAGTGGTTTTTTAGGAGGGACAGGGCGTGATACGCAGTATTTT.

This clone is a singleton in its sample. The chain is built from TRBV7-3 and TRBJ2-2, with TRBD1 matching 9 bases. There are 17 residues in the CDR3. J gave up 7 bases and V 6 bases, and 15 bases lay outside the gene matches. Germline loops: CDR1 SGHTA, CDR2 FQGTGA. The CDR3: CASSQLPGQGIGGELFF. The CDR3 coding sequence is TGTGCCAGCAGTCAATTACCGGGACAGGGTATAGGCGGGGAGCTGTTTTTT.

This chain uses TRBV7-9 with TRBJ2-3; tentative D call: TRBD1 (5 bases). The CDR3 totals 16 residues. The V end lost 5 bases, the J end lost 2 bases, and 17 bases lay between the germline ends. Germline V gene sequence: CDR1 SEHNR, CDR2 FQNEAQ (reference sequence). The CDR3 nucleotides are TGTGCCAGCAGCCAAAATGGGGCGCTATACACAGATACGCAGTATTTT. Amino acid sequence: CASSQNGALYTDTQYF.

CDR3 region: CASSLDRQSREQYF. In nucleotides, the CDR3 is TGTGCCAGCAGCCTCGACCGACAGTCTCGGGAGCAGTACTTC. This chain uses TRBV7-9 with TRBJ2-7; D possibly corresponds to TRBD1 (5 bases). Per germline, CDR1 SEHNR and CDR2 FQNEAQ (reference sequence). V lost 5 bases to trimming and J lost 7 bases, with 18 bases between them. This CDR3 has 14 residues.

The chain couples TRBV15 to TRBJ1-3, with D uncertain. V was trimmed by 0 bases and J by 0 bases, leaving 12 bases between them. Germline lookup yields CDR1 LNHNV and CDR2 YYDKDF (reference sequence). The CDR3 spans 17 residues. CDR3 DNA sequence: TGTGCCACCAGCAGAGACCCCACAGTCCGCTCTGGAAACACCATATATTTT. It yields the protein CATSRDPTVRSGNTIYF.

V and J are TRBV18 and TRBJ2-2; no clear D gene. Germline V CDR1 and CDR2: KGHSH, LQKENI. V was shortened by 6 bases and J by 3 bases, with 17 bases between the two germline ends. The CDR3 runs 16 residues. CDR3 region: CASSSISGTYTGELFF. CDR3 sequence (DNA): TGTGCCAGCTCCTCAATCTCCGGAACATACACCGGGGAGCTGTTTTTT.

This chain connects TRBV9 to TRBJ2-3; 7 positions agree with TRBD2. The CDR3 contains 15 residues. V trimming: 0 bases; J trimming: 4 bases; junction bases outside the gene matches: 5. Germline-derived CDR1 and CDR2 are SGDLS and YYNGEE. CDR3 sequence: CASSVAAGLADTQYF. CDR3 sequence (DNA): TGTGCCAGCAGCGTAGCTGCAGGACTAGCAGATACGCAGTATTTT. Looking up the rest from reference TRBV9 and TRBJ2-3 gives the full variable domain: DSGVTQTPKHLITATGQRVTLRCSPRSGDLSVYWYQQSLDQGLQFLIQYYNGEERAKGNILERFSAQQFPDLHSELNLSSLELGDSALYFCASSVAAGLADTQYFGPGTRLTVL.

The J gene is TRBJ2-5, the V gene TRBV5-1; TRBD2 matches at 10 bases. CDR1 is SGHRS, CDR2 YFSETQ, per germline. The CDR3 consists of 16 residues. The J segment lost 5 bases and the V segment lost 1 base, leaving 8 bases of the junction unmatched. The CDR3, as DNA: TGCGCCAGCAGCTTGATAGCGGGAGGATGGTCGGAGACCCAGTACTTC. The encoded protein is CASSLIAGGWSETQYF. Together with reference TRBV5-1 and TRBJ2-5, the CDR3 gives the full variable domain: KAGVTQTPRYLIKTRGQQVTLSCSPISGHRSVSWYQQTPGQGLQFLFEYFSETQRNKGNFPGRFSGRQFSNSRSEMNVSTLELGDSALYLCASSLIAGGWSETQYFGPGTRLLVL.

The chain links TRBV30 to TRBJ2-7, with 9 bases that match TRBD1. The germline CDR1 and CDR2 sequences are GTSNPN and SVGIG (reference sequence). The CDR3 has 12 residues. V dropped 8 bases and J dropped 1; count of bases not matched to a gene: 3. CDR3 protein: CALGTGSYEQYF. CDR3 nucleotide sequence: TGTGCCCTCGGGACAGGGTCCTACGAGCAGTACTTC.

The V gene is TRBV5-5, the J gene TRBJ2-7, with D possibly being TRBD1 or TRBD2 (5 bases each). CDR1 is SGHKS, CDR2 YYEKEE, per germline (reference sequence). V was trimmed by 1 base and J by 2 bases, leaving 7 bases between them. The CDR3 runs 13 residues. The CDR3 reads CASSLLGAYEQYF. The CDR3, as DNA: TGTGCCAGCAGCTTGTTGGGGGCCTACGAGCAGTACTTC.

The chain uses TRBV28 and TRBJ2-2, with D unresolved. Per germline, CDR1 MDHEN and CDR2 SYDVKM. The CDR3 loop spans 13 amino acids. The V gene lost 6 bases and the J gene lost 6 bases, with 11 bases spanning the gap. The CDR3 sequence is CASRSTESGELFF. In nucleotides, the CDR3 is TGTGCCAGCAGGTCTACGGAATCCGGGGAGCTGTTTTTT.

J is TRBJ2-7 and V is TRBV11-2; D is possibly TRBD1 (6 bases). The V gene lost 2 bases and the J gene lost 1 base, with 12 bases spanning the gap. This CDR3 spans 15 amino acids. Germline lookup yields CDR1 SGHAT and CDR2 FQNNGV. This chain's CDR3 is CASSLTHRASYEQYF. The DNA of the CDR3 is TGTGCCAGCAGCTTAACCCACAGGGCATCCTACGAGCAGTACTTC.

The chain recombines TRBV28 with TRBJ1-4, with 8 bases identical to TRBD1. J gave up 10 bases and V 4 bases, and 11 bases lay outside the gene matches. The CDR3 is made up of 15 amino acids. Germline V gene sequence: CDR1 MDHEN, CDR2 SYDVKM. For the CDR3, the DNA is TGTGCCAGCAGTTCCGGACAGGGAAGTCTCATAAAACTGTTTTTT. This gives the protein CASSSGQGSLIKLFF.

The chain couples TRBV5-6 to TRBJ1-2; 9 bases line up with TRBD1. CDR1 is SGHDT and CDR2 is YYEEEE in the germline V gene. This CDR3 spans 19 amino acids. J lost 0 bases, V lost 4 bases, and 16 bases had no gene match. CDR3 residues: CASSGNRGLPTLANYGYTF. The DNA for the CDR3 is TGTGCCAGCAGCGGGAACAGGGGGCTCCCTACGTTAGCTAACTATGGCTACACCTTC.

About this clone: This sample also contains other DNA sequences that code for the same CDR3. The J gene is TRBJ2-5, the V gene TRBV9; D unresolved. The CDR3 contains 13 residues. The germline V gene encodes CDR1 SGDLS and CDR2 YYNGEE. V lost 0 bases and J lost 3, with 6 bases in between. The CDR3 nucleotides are TGTGCCAGCAGCGTAGATCCCGAAGAGACCCAGTACTTC. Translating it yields CASSVDPEETQYF.

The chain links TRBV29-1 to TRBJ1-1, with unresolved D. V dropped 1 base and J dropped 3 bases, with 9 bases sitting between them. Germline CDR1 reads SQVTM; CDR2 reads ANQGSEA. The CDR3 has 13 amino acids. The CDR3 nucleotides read TGCAGCGTTGAAGGCGATCGCTACACTGAAGCTTTCTTT. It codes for CSVEGDRYTEAFF.

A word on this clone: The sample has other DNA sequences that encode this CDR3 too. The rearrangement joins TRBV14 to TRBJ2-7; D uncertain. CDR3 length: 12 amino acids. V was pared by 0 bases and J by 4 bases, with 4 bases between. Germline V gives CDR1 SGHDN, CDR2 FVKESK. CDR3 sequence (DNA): TGTGCCAGCAGCCAAGATCTTTACGAGCAGTACTTC. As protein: CASSQDLYEQYF.

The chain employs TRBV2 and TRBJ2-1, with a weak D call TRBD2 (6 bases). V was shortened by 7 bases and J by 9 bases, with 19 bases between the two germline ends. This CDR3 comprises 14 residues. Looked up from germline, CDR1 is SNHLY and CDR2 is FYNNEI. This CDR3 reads CASTNGRGWGEQFF. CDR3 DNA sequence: TGTGCCAGCACAAACGGTCGGGGGTGGGGTGAGCAGTTCTTC.

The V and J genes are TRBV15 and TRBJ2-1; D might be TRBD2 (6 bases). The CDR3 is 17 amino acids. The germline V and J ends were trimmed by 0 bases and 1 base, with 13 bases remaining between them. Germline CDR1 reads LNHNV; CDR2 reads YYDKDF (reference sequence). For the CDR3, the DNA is TGTGCCACCAGCAGAGAGCCCACGGCGGGATCCTACAATGAGCAGTTCTTC. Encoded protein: CATSREPTAGSYNEQFF.